This TCR beta chain was observed in a study of monozygotic twins with inflammatory bowel disease. Study results and limitations: In these data, no single strong IBD-associated signal or clonotype received support. Lower TCRbeta diversity (inverse Simpson) was seen in IBD patients than in healthy co-twins. Different T cell subtypes could not be distinguished. IBD patients, compared with healthy twins, shared fewer clonotypes with others (especially with disease activity).

This CDR3 has 15 amino acids. Germline assignment: CDR1 KGHDR and CDR2 SFDVKD. Following a re-call of the 5' RACE reads, TCRdb has one entry per CDR3 protein and lacks DNA. This table lists more than 300,000 distinct CDR3 sequences. About this clonotype: What it recognizes is unknown.

The specimen sequenced was blood. This sequence was found in a human donor with ulcerative colitis or Crohn's disease, or a healthy co-twin of an affected twin (not recorded which). This sequence joins TRBV24-1 and TRBJ2-3. The CDR3 reads CATSDLIGSTDTQYF.